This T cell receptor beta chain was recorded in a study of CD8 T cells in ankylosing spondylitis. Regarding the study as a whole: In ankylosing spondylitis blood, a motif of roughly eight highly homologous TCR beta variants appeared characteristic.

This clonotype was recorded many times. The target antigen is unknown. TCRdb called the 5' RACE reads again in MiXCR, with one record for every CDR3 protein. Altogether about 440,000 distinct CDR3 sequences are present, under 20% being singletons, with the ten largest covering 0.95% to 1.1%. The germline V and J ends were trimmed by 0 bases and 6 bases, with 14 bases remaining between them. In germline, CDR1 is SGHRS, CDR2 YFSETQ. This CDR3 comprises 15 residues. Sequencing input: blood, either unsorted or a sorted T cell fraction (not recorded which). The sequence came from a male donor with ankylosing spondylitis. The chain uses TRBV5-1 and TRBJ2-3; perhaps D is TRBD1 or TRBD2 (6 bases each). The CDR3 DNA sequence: TGCGCCAGCAGCTTGGGCGGGGCCGGACAGGATACGCAGTATTTT. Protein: CASSLGGAGQDTQYF.